This T cell receptor (beta chain) appears in the sequencing data of a study of neoadjuvant anti-PD-1 for oral cavity cancer. This CDR3 spans 14 amino acids. J lost 5 bases, V lost 1 base, and 3 bases had no gene match. CDR1 and CDR2 from the germline V gene are LNHNV and YYDKDF (reference sequence). Data came from immunoSEQ multiplex PCR; TCRdb stores just in-frame clones and leaves some out. Among 11,000 to 15,000 clones listed, around 62% were seen once. V usage is TRBV15 and J usage is TRBJ2-5; 8 bases align to TRBD1. The sample consisted of PBMCs, taken before nivolumab (anti-PD-1) treatment. This TCR was sampled from a person aged 35 to 85 with oral cavity squamous cell carcinoma. The CDR3 region is CATSRAGGRETQYF. The CDR3 DNA is TGTGCCACCAGCAGAGCAGGGGGCCGCGAGACCCAGTACTTC.